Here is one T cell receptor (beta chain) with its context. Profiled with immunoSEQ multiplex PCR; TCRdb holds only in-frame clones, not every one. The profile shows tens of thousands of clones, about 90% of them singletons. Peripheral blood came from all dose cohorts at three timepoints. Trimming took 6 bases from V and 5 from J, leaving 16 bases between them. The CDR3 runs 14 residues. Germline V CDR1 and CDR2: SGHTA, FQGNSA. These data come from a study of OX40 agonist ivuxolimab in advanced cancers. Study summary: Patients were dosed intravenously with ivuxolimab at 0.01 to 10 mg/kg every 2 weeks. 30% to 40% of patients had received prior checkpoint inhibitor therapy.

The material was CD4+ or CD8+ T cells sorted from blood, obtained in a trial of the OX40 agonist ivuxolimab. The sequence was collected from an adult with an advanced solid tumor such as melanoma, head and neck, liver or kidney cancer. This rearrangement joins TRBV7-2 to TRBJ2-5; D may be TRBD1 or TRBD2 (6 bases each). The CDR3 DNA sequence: TGTGCCAGCAGATACGCTAGCGACAGGGAGACCCAGTACTTC. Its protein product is CASRYASDRETQYF.